A single sample is the source of the 9 T cell receptor beta chains below, sequenced in a study of cytomegalovirus exposure and HLA in healthy donors. Amplification used 60 Vbeta primers and 13 Jbeta primers. The protocol was immunoSEQ multiplex PCR, while the TCRdb copy is restricted to in-frame clones and leaves out a portion. The data contain over 150,000 clones, 79% of them singletons. Material for sequencing was PBMCs. The receptors were gathered from a girl aged 5 to 17 in good health and CMV-seropositive.

The sample holds a few counts of this clone. One end of the junction does not line up with germline, which may come from a read error. V gene TRBV19 combines with J gene TRBJ2-2, with 7 bases identical to TRBD1. This CDR3 is built from 14 residues. Germline V gene lookup returns CDR1 LNHDA and CDR2 SQIVND (reference sequence). The CDR3 sequence is CASGQQGNAGELFF. As DNA, the CDR3 is TGTGCCAGTGGGCAACAGGGGAACGCCGGGGAGCTGTTTTTT.

The chain is built from TRBV11-3 and TRBJ2-3; 11 positions match TRBD2. CDR1 is SGHNT and CDR2 is YENEEA in the germline V gene. J lost 2 bases, V lost 5 bases, and 6 bases had no gene match. The CDR3 spans 16 residues. Written as DNA, the CDR3 is TGTGCCAGCAGCACCAGACTAGCGGGACCCACAGATACGCAGTATTTT. It yields the protein CASSTRLAGPTDTQYF.

This clone has a single count. V is TRBV5-1 and J is TRBJ2-1; 9 positions match TRBD1. The germline V gene encodes CDR1 SGHRS and CDR2 YFSETQ. This CDR3 is 15 amino acids long. V lost 4 bases to trimming and J lost 2 bases; unmatched junction nucleotides: 4. CDR3 bases: TGCGCCAGCAGCCACAGGGGGCGCCCCTACAATGAGCAGTTCTTC. It is translated as CASSHRGRPYNEQFF.

The rearrangement uses TRBV7-9 and TRBJ2-1, with D unresolved. The germline V and J ends were trimmed by 3 bases and 8 bases, with 8 bases remaining between them. CDR1 SEHNR and CDR2 FQNEAQ come from the germline V gene (reference sequence). There are 12 residues in the CDR3. The CDR3 here is CASSLSWYEQFF. The DNA for the CDR3 is TGTGCCAGCAGCTTGAGCTGGTATGAGCAGTTCTTC.

This clone was seen a handful of times. The chain couples TRBV10-3 to TRBJ2-2, with D perhaps TRBD1 (6 bases). The V end lost 4 bases, the J end lost 5 bases, and 11 bases lay between the germline ends. CDR3 length: 14 amino acids. From germline, CDR1 is ENHRY and CDR2 SYGVKD. This CDR3 is CAISVGAETGELFF. Here the CDR3 DNA reads TGTGCCATCAGTGTGGGGGCAGAGACCGGGGAGCTGTTTTTT.

The J gene is TRBJ2-7, the V gene TRBV11-2; the match to TRBD1 covers 10 bases. V was pared by 0 bases and J by 2 bases, with 4 bases of the junction left unmatched. The germline V gene encodes CDR1 SGHAT and CDR2 FQNNGV. This CDR3 region has 16 residues. DNA for the CDR3: TGTGCCAGCAGCTTAGATCGCGGACAGGGGGCCTACGAGCAGTACTTC. It translates to CASSLDRGQGAYEQYF.

The chain links TRBV18 to TRBJ1-4; 8 nucleotides match TRBD1. V dropped 4 bases and J dropped 8; count of bases not matched to a gene: 12. The length of the CDR3 is 16 residues. Germline lookup yields CDR1 KGHSH and CDR2 LQKENI. CDR3 DNA sequence: TGTGCCAGCTCACATAACACCGGGACAGGTCGCGAAAAACTGTTTTTT. It yields the protein CASSHNTGTGREKLFF. Supplemented by reference TRBV18 and TRBJ1-4, the full variable domain reads NAGVMQNPRHLVRRRGQEARLRCSPMKGHSHVYWYRQLPEEGLKFMVYLQKENIIDESGMPKERFSAEFPKEGPSILRIQQVVRGDSAAYFCASSHNTGTGREKLFFGSGTQLSVL.

This clone was counted between two and nine times. J is TRBJ1-2 and V is TRBV19; D unresolved. The CDR3 covers 15 residues. Deletions cut 1 base from V and 4 bases from J, with 13 bases between. CDR1 LNHDA and CDR2 SQIVND come from the germline V gene (reference sequence). As DNA, the CDR3 is TGTGCCAGTAGTATAGGTGGAGGCCCCAGCTATGGCTACACCTTC. It specifies CASSIGGGPSYGYTF.

The DNA for the CDR3 is TGTGCCAGCAGCGCCGCCGGGACAAGGACCTACGAGCAGTACTTC. This encodes CASSAAGTRTYEQYF. The gene calls are TRBV7-9 and TRBJ2-7; tentative D call: TRBD1 (6 bases). This CDR3 comprises 15 residues. Trimming cost V 5 bases and J 2 bases, with 16 bases left between them. The germline V gene encodes CDR1 SEHNR and CDR2 FQNEAQ (reference sequence). Full variable domain (rest looked up from reference TRBV7-9 and TRBJ2-7): DTGVSQNPRHKITKRGQNVTFRCDPISEHNRLYWYRQTLGQGPEFLTYFQNEAQLEKSRLLSDRFSAERPKGSFSTLEIQRTEQGDSAMYLCASSAAGTRTYEQYFGPGTRLTVT.